The 9 T cell receptor beta chains given below trace back to one sample, sequenced in a study of CD4+ T cells in melanoma. Assay: immunoSEQ multiplex PCR; the TCRdb copy retains only in-frame clones and omits some. Of 50,000 or so clones in the sample, 89% were seen once. Sequencing was performed on peripheral blood. The receptors stem from a human donor with melanoma.

The chain has TRBV6-5 and TRBJ1-1; D not resolved. The CDR3 is 13 amino acids. V gave up 0 bases and J gave up 1 base, with 3 bases separating them. Germline V lookup: CDR1 MNHEY, CDR2 SVGAGI. The CDR3 bases are TGTGCCAGCAGTTACTCTAGGAACACTGAAGCTTTCTTT. Translating it yields CASSYSRNTEAFF.

The chain recombines TRBV5-4 with TRBJ2-7; the D is unclear. This CDR3 region has 12 residues. V dropped 0 bases and J dropped 4 bases, with 5 bases sitting between them. Germline assignment: CDR1 SGHNT and CDR2 YYREEE (reference sequence). CDR3 sequence (DNA): TGTGCCAGCAGCTTGGGGGGATACGAGCAGTACTTC. This translates into CASSLGGYEQYF.

The rearrangement links TRBV4-1 to TRBJ2-2; 9 bases line up with TRBD2. The CDR3 spans 17 residues. The V gene end was trimmed by 0 bases and the J gene end by 1 base; junction bases not matched to a gene: 3. Germline V gene data show CDR1 as MGHRA and CDR2 as YSYEKL. In DNA, the CDR3 is TGCGCCAGCAGCCAAGAACCAGCGGGGGGGAACACCGGGGAGCTGTTTTTT. It translates to CASSQEPAGGNTGELFF.

V is TRBV15 and J is TRBJ1-2; 10 nucleotides match TRBD1. Germline V gene data show CDR1 as LNHNV and CDR2 as YYDKDF (reference sequence). This CDR3 has 15 residues. V shed 3 bases, J shed 8 bases, and the junction held 9 bases outside the gene matches. The CDR3 loop is CATSSGTGASQGYTF. DNA for the CDR3: TGTGCCACCAGCAGCGGGACAGGGGCTTCTCAGGGCTACACCTTC.

The CDR3 nucleotides are TGTGCCAGTAGTATTGGGCCAGGGGCCACAGATACGCAGTATTTT. Its translation: CASSIGPGATDTQYF. The rearrangement uses TRBV19 and TRBJ2-3; perhaps TRBD1 as D (6 bases). The CDR3 sequence is 15 residues long. V gave up 3 bases and J gave up 2 bases, with 12 bases separating them. Germline assignment: CDR1 LNHDA and CDR2 SQIVND (reference sequence).

This sequence joins TRBV28 and TRBJ2-7, with TRBD2 matching over 8 bases. Germline V gives CDR1 MDHEN, CDR2 SYDVKM. The CDR3 spans 16 residues. The junction had 13 bases not matched to a gene; V was cut back by 3 bases and J by 6 bases. The CDR3, as DNA: TGTGCCAGCAGTTTTCTCCCCTCGGGGGGGGCTGGCGAGCAGTACTTC. Translated, it gives CASSFLPSGGAGEQYF.

The chain carries TRBV15 and TRBJ2-7; TRBD1 matches at 7 bases. Per germline, CDR1 LNHNV and CDR2 YYDKDF (reference sequence). J gave up 3 bases and V 5 bases, and 13 bases lay outside the gene matches. The CDR3 runs to 16 residues. The CDR3 nucleotides read TGTGCCACCAGCCCCCAACACCCCGGGACAGTCTACGAGCAGTACTTC. Residues: CATSPQHPGTVYEQYF. Full variable domain (missing parts from reference TRBV15 and TRBJ2-7): DAMVIQNPRYQVTQFGKPVTLSCSQTLNHNVMYWYQQKSSQAPKLLFHYYDKDFNNEADTPDNFQSRRPNTSFCFLDIRSPGLGDTAMYLCATSPQHPGTVYEQYFGPGTRLTVT.

The chain carries TRBV28 and TRBJ2-5; no clear D. Matching the DNA end better, TRBJ2-7 makes the J call doubtful. Looked up from germline, CDR1 is MDHEN and CDR2 is SYDVKM. The CDR3 loop spans 13 amino acids. The CDR3: CASSLSGPYEQYF. CDR3 DNA sequence: TGTGCCAGCAGTTTATCCGGGCCATACGAGCAGTACTTC.

This chain uses TRBV6-1 with TRBJ2-5; TRBD1 matches at 8 bases. The V gene end was trimmed by 2 bases and the J gene end by 5 bases; junction bases not matched to a gene: 10. The germline V gene encodes CDR1 MNHNS and CDR2 SASEGT. The CDR3 runs 16 residues. The CDR3 reads CASSEQGALGLETQYF. CDR3 in DNA: TGTGCCAGCAGTGAACAGGGGGCGCTGGGGTTGGAGACCCAGTACTTC.